This T cell receptor beta chain derives from a study of Graves' ophthalmopathy and Graves' hyperthyroidism. The germline gives CDR1 PRHDT, CDR2 FYEKMQ (reference sequence). V lost 5 bases and J 0 bases, leaving 16 bases between the germline ends. The CDR3 sequence is 16 residues long. This clonotype was counted at least ten times. RNA transcripts served as template for amplifying TCR beta CDR3 sequences. The library came from an HTBI-primed first-round RT-PCR and a second-round multiplex PCR. In TCRdb, the multiplex PCR reads were re-called with MiXCR into one record per CDR3 protein. The sample includes roughly 610,000 distinct CDR3 sequences, 20% to 25% seen only once; the top ten take approximately 6.5%.

This receptor was identified in a woman younger than 30 with stable Graves' hyperthyroidism. Some clones in this sample may be carry-over from other donors' samples. The chain recombines TRBV13 with TRBJ1-1; a weak D match, TRBD1 (5 bases). Sequencing used peripheral blood. In DNA, the CDR3 is TGTGCCAGCAGCCGAGGGGCAGCCTCCATGAACACTGAAGCTTTCTTT. Its translation: CASSRGAASMNTEAFF.